This T cell receptor (beta chain) was recovered during a study of patients and donors after allogeneic stem cell transplantation. This clonotype has more than one count but fewer than ten. TCRdb processed the RT-PCR reads anew with MiXCR; each CDR3 protein has one entry. The sample has over 350,000 distinct CDR3 sequences; 16% are singletons. Trimming pared 8 bases from V and 0 bases from J, leaving 7 bases between. This CDR3 contains 12 residues. CDR1 and CDR2 (germline): MNHEY, SMNVEV (reference sequence). V and J are TRBV27 and TRBJ1-1; D gene uncertain. The sequenced sample consisted of blood, either unsorted or a sorted T cell fraction (not recorded which). The TCR was taken from a human donor who was either an allogeneic HSCT recipient or a stem cell or donor lymphocyte infusion donor (not recorded which). It is not recorded whose cells these are; they may come from a transplant donor. CDR3 residues: CASGMMNTEAFF. Written as DNA, the CDR3 is TGTGCCAGCGGAATGATGAACACTGAAGCTTTCTTT.